Below are 8 T cell receptor beta chains sequenced from a single sample in a study of prognosis after radiotherapy for stage I lung cancer. The genomic DNA TCR beta CDR3 region underwent two rounds of multiplex PCR. First-round PCR used primers specific to each TRBV and TRBJ gene. TCRdb reanalysed the multiplex PCR reads using MiXCR and keeps one entry per CDR3 protein. The repertoire has around 16,000 distinct CDR3 sequences, approximately 40% of them found once; the top ten carry around two fifths. The material was PBMCs, obtained before or after stereotactic body radiation therapy (not recorded which). The source is a donor aged 50 or older with non-small cell lung cancer.

Comments on this clonotype: Mismatch with germline at one junction end may stem from a read error. As DNA, the CDR3 is TGTGCCAGCACCCGACAGGGTAACACCGTGGAGCTGTTTTTT. Residues: CASTRQGNTVELFF. The chain couples TRBV12-3 or TRBV12-4 to TRBJ2-2; 7 bases line up with TRBD1. The CDR3 contains 14 residues.

This clonotype was observed a few times. A far larger clone is off by one base, so a read error is likely. V and J are TRBV12-3 or TRBV12-4 and TRBJ2-7, with D perhaps matching TRBD1 (5 bases). V lost 1 base, J lost 7 bases, and 11 bases lay in between. This CDR3 is built from 13 residues. DNA for the CDR3: TGTGCCAGCAGTTTAGGGGGCCTGGTGGAGCAGTACTTC. It encodes CASSLGGLVEQYF.

V is TRBV12-3 or TRBV12-4 and J is TRBJ2-7; the D is unclear. The CDR3 extends over 13 amino acids. The V and J ends lost 2 bases and 2 bases respectively, with 7 bases between them. The CDR3 loop reads CASSLTTTYEQYF. The CDR3 DNA reads TGTGCCAGCAGTTTAACGACCACCTACGAGCAGTACTTC.

Worth noting for this clonotype: A much larger clone lies one base from this, so it may be a read error. The chain links TRBV5-1 to TRBJ2-2, with D unclear. Germline CDR1 and CDR2: SGHRS and YFSETQ. The V and J ends lost 3 bases and 1 base respectively, with 10 bases between them. The CDR3 contains 15 residues. The CDR3: CASSSRRVNTGELFF. The CDR3 DNA reads TGCGCCAGCAGCTCTAGACGGGTGAACACCGGGGAGCTGTTTTTT. The complete variable domain, with remaining parts taken from reference TRBV5-1 and TRBJ2-2, reads KAGVTQTPRYLIKTRGQQVTLSCSPISGHRSVSWYQQTPGQGLQFLFEYFSETQRNKGNFPGRFSGRQFSNSRSEMNVSTLELGDSALYLCASSSRRVNTGELFFGEGSRLTVL.

At least ten counts were recorded for this clonotype. V usage is TRBV7-3 and J usage is TRBJ2-1; maybe TRBD2 (6 bases). CDR1 SGHTA and CDR2 FQGTGA come from the germline V gene. Trimming removed 4 bases from V and 3 bases from J, with 10 bases in between. CDR3 length equals 14 residues. The CDR3 region has the DNA TGTGCCAGCAGCTCCGGGGGTCGCTACAATGAGCAGTTCTTC. Its translation is CASSSGGRYNEQFF.

The chain employs TRBV6-1 and TRBJ1-1; D unclear. Trimming took 10 bases from V and 1 from J, leaving 13 bases between them. The CDR3 loop spans 13 amino acids. Looked up from germline, CDR1 is MNHNS and CDR2 is SASEGT. This CDR3 is CAISRSSNTEAFF. The CDR3 DNA reads as TGTGCCATTTCGAGGTCGTCGAACACTGAAGCTTTCTTT.

This clonotype was detected many times. The chain links TRBV7-9 to TRBJ2-3, with TRBD1 matching over 9 bases. V was pared by 5 bases and J by 3 bases, with 6 bases of the junction left unmatched. CDR1 and CDR2 (germline): SEHNR, FQNEAQ (reference sequence). The CDR3 has 15 residues. CDR3 protein: CASSKRDRVTDTQYF. DNA of the CDR3: TGTGCCAGCAGCAAAAGGGACAGGGTAACAGATACGCAGTATTTT.

As concerns this clonotype: A clone one base away is much larger, so this may be a read error. The rearrangement links TRBV19 to TRBJ2-5; 8 nucleotides match TRBD2. Germline V CDR1 and CDR2: LNHDA, SQIVND (reference sequence). CDR3 length equals 17 residues. With V trimmed by 4 bases and J by 5 bases, 15 bases remained unmatched. This chain's CDR3 is CASSTLTSVYSGETQYF. CDR3 coding DNA: TGTGCCAGTAGTACCCTGACTAGCGTTTACAGCGGCGAGACCCAGTACTTC.